The clone carrying this TCR beta chain showed up just once. These data are taken from a study of blood T cell repertoires in COVID-19. Using immunoSEQ multiplex PCR, the repertoire was profiled, and TCRdb retains in-frame clones only, with some absent. Seen here are approximately 250,000 clones, about 89% observed once, and the top ten hold over 4%. Germline lookup yields CDR1 MGHRA and CDR2 YSYEKL. The CDR3 runs to 15 residues. Unmatched junction bases numbered 1, after V lost 1 base and J lost 5 bases. Material for sequencing was PBMCs or T cells enriched from blood (not recorded which). This sequence originates from a woman aged 25 to 45 who had recovered from COVID-19. This rearrangement joins TRBV4-1 to TRBJ2-1; 11 bases fit TRBD2. The CDR3 DNA sequence: TGCGCCAGCAGCCAAGCGGGACTAGCGGACAATGAGCAGTTCTTC. Translation: CASSQAGLADNEQFF.